These 21 T cell receptor beta chains were all obtained from the same sample, sequenced in a study of cytotoxic CD8 clonotypes in ibrutinib-treated CLL. The data were produced by immunoSEQ multiplex PCR, yet TCRdb's version contains in-frame clones alone and is incomplete. The repertoire holds some 92,000 clones, 77% seen once, with just under 25% in the top ten. The specimen was PBMCs, collected after 24 months of ibrutinib treatment. The receptors come from a human donor with chronic lymphocytic leukemia.

Comment on this clone: Other DNA sequences in this sample translate to the same CDR3. The chain combines TRBV5-1 with TRBJ1-5, with D unresolved. The germline V and J ends were trimmed by 2 bases and 4 bases, with 13 bases remaining between them. The length of the CDR3 is 15 residues. Germline loops: CDR1 SGHRS, CDR2 YFSETQ. The CDR3 here is CASSLEGWGNQPQHF. The CDR3 DNA reads TGCGCCAGCAGCTTAGAGGGTTGGGGAAATCAGCCCCAGCATTTT.

This clone showed up just once. The V and J genes are TRBV7-2 and TRBJ1-1; D is unclear. The germline CDR1 and CDR2 sequences are SGHTA and FQGNSA. Trimming removed 2 bases at V and 1 base at J, with 8 bases between. CDR3 length equals 14 residues. CDR3 DNA sequence: TGTGCCAGCAGCTTATGGCGGCGGAACACTGAAGCTTTCTTT. Residues: CASSLWRRNTEAFF.

This clone was counted only a few times. This rearrangement joins TRBV1 to TRBJ1-1; the table's D call, TRBD1, has no DNA check behind it. TRBV1 is recorded as a pseudogene. CDR3 length: 18 amino acids. In nucleotides, the CDR3 is TGCACCAGCAGCCAAGTAACGGGGCGGACAGTGAGGCACACTGAAGCTTTCTTT. It encodes CTSSQVTGRTVRHTEAFF.

The chain uses TRBV27 and TRBJ1-2; tentative D call: TRBD1 (6 bases). V shed 3 bases and J shed 7 bases, with 12 bases lying between them. In germline, CDR1 is MNHEY, CDR2 SMNVEV (reference sequence). CDR3 size: 13 residues. CDR3 sequence (DNA): TGTGCCAGCAGTTTTACGCAGGGGTTTGGCTACACCTTC. Amino acid sequence: CASSFTQGFGYTF.

The CDR3 DNA follows: TGTGCCAGCAGCTTGACCGGGAGCGTAGAGACCCAGTACTTC. It yields the protein CASSLTGSVETQYF. J is TRBJ2-5 and V is TRBV5-4; D might be TRBD2 (6 bases). The germline gives CDR1 SGHNT, CDR2 YYREEE (reference sequence). The ends were cut back, 1 base at V and 4 bases at J, with 11 bases in the middle. CDR3 size: 14 residues.

This clone was seen many times. The rearrangement joins TRBV6-1 to TRBJ2-2; D remains ambiguous. The CDR3 covers 15 residues. CDR1 and CDR2 from the germline V gene are MNHNS and SASEGT. V was clipped by 8 bases and J by 2 bases, with 15 bases between them. CDR3 residues: CASVTAGRNTGELFF. CDR3 DNA: TGTGCCAGCGTTACGGCCGGGCGAAACACCGGGGAGCTGTTTTTT.

V usage is TRBV5-8 and J usage is TRBJ1-2; weak D call: TRBD1 (6 bases). In germline, CDR1 is SGHTS, CDR2 YDEGEE. The CDR3 covers 13 residues. Trimming removed 3 bases at V and 4 bases at J, with 10 bases between. Written as DNA, the CDR3 is TGTGCCAGCAGCTCACAGGGAACCTATGGCTACACCTTC. Encoded protein: CASSSQGTYGYTF.

J is TRBJ1-6 and V is TRBV28; D gene ambiguous. The CDR3 extends over 14 amino acids. Trimming shortened V by 5 bases and J by 10 bases, and 15 bases separated the two germline ends. Looked up from germline, CDR1 is MDHEN and CDR2 is SYDVKM. CDR3 coding DNA: TGTGCCAGCAGTCCCCACCGGTCCGACTCACCCCTCCACTTT. Its protein is CASSPHRSDSPLHF.

In its sample, this clone was seen a few times. The chain carries TRBV5-1 and TRBJ2-2, with 8 bases matching TRBD2. J lost 2 bases, V lost 4 bases, and 1 base had no gene match. CDR3 size: 14 residues. Germline V lookup: CDR1 SGHRS, CDR2 YFSETQ. The CDR3, as DNA: TGCGCCAGCAGCACTAGCGGTAACACCGGGGAGCTGTTTTTT. Its translation is CASSTSGNTGELFF. Looking up the rest from reference TRBV5-1 and TRBJ2-2 gives the full variable domain: KAGVTQTPRYLIKTRGQQVTLSCSPISGHRSVSWYQQTPGQGLQFLFEYFSETQRNKGNFPGRFSGRQFSNSRSEMNVSTLELGDSALYLCASSTSGNTGELFFGEGSRLTVL.

The chain has TRBV13 and TRBJ2-5; weak D call: TRBD1 (6 bases). The germline CDR1 and CDR2 sequences are PRHDT and FYEKMQ (reference sequence). The CDR3 is 16 amino acids. V lost 0 bases, J lost 5 bases, and 16 bases lay in between. Here the CDR3 reads CASSLGRLGGPETQYF. The CDR3 DNA reads as TGTGCCAGCAGCTTAGGCCGCCTAGGGGGTCCGGAGACCCAGTACTTC.

The gene calls are TRBV5-1 and TRBJ2-1; the match to TRBD2 covers 8 bases. The ends lost 1 base at V and 0 bases at J; junction bases unmatched: 3. Looked up from germline, CDR1 is SGHRS and CDR2 is YFSETQ. CDR3 size: 16 residues. The CDR3 DNA reads TGCGCCAGCAGCTTGTCAAGCGGGAGCTCCTACAATGAGCAGTTCTTC. It encodes CASSLSSGSSYNEQFF. Combining the CDR3 with reference TRBV5-1 and TRBJ2-1 gives the whole variable domain KAGVTQTPRYLIKTRGQQVTLSCSPISGHRSVSWYQQTPGQGLQFLFEYFSETQRNKGNFPGRFSGRQFSNSRSEMNVSTLELGDSALYLCASSLSSGSSYNEQFFGPGTRLTVL.

The CDR3: CASSERREGSKEQFF. CDR3 DNA sequence: TGTGCCAGCAGTGAGCGGCGGGAGGGCTCCAAAGAGCAGTTCTTC. V is TRBV6-1 and J is TRBJ2-1; 9 bases line up with TRBD2. Per germline, CDR1 MNHNS and CDR2 SASEGT. The CDR3 is made up of 15 amino acids. With 3 bases clipped from V and 10 bases from J, the junction kept 10 bases outside the gene matches.

This chain uses TRBV18 with TRBJ1-5; D is undetermined. The V and J ends lost 6 bases and 4 bases respectively, with 16 bases between them. CDR3 length: 15 residues. CDR1 KGHSH and CDR2 LQKENI come from the germline V gene. Here the CDR3 DNA reads TGTGCCAGCTCCCCCCGATGGACGGATAATCAGCCCCAGCATTTT. It specifies CASSPRWTDNQPQHF.

The V call is TRBV2, the J call TRBJ2-7, with TRBD2 identical over 7 bases. V shed 2 bases and J 6 bases; nucleotides not matched to a gene: 7. Looked up from germline, CDR1 is SNHLY and CDR2 is FYNNEI. This CDR3 spans 14 amino acids. This CDR3 is CASSERRENCEQYF. The CDR3 coding sequence is TGTGCCAGCAGTGAAAGGCGGGAGAACTGCGAGCAGTACTTC.

The rearrangement joins TRBV28 to TRBJ2-7; 8 positions match TRBD1. After removal of 4 bases from V and 0 bases from J, the junction contained 8 bases not matched to a gene. CDR1 MDHEN and CDR2 SYDVKM come from the germline V gene. The CDR3 sequence is 16 residues long. CDR3: CASSSPRDRLSYEQYF. CDR3 bases: TGTGCCAGCAGTTCACCGCGGGACAGGCTCTCCTACGAGCAGTACTTC.

This clone is a singleton in its sample. Relative to the germline gene, one junction end is altered; a read error may explain this. The CDR3 sequence: CASSLSRDPVTDTQYF. CDR3 bases: TGTGCCAGCAGCTTATCCCGGGACCCGGTGACAGATACGCAGTATTTT. The chain is built from TRBV27 and TRBJ2-3; D possibly uses TRBD1 or TRBD2 (5 bases each). The CDR3 sequence is 16 residues long. Germline CDR1 is MNHEY and CDR2 is SMNVEV (reference sequence).

This chain uses TRBV23-1 with TRBJ2-7; maybe TRBD2 (5 bases). TRBV23-1 belongs to the ORF category, with a function that is uncertain. The V gene lost 4 bases and the J gene lost 2 bases, with 9 bases spanning the gap. There are 13 residues in the CDR3. CDR3 in DNA: TGCGCCAGCAGTCCCCAGCGGCCCTACGAGCAGTACTTC. It yields the protein CASSPQRPYEQYF.

DNA of the CDR3: TGTGCCAGCAGTTTTACAGCGGGGGGGGCCTACGAGCAGTACTTC. Translating it yields CASSFTAGGAYEQYF. This rearrangement joins TRBV27 to TRBJ2-7, with 10 bases lining up with TRBD2. V shed 3 bases and J 2 bases; nucleotides not matched to a gene: 4. Germline-derived CDR1 and CDR2 are MNHEY and SMNVEV (reference sequence). The length of the CDR3 is 15 residues.

The chain links TRBV5-6 to TRBJ2-7, with 8 bases aligning to TRBD1. The CDR3 is 13 residues long. The V segment lost 1 base and the J segment 7 bases; nucleotides outside the gene matches: 4. Germline CDR1 and CDR2: SGHDT and YYEEEE. The CDR3 coding sequence is TGTGCCAGCAGCTTGCAGGGGGCATGGGAGCAGTACTTC. This codes for CASSLQGAWEQYF.

This chain uses TRBV5-6 with TRBJ2-3, with TRBD2 identical over 8 bases. Losses at the gene ends were 0 bases for V and 0 bases for J; bases not matched to a gene: 9. The CDR3 extends over 18 amino acids. CDR1 is SGHDT and CDR2 is YYEEEE in the germline V gene. The CDR3 region is CASSLVAGGTSSTDTQYF. The DNA of the CDR3 is TGTGCCAGCAGCTTGGTGGCGGGAGGAACCTCTAGCACAGATACGCAGTATTTT.

The gene calls are TRBV18 and TRBJ2-5; weak D call: TRBD1 (6 bases). Trimming pared 2 bases from V and 1 base from J, leaving 11 bases between. CDR3 length equals 15 residues. CDR1 KGHSH and CDR2 LQKENI come from the germline V gene. The CDR3 sequence is CASSPIQGGQETQYF. The CDR3 region has the DNA TGTGCCAGCTCACCAATACAGGGCGGCCAAGAGACCCAGTACTTC.